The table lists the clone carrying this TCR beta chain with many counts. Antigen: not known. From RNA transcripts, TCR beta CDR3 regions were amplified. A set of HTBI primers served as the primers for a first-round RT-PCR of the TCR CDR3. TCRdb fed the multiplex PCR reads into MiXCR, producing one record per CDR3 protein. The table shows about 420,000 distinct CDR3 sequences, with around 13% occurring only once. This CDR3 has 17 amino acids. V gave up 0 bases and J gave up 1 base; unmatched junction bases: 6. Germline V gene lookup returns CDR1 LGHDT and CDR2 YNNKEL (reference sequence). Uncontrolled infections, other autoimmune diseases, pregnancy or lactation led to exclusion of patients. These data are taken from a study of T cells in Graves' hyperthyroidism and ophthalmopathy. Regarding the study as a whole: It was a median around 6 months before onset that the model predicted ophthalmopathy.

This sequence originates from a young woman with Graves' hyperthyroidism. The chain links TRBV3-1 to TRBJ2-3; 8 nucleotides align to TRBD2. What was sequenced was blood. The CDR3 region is CASSQEAAGLGTDTQYF. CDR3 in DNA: TGTGCCAGCAGCCAAGAGGCCGCGGGACTAGGCACAGATACGCAGTATTTT.